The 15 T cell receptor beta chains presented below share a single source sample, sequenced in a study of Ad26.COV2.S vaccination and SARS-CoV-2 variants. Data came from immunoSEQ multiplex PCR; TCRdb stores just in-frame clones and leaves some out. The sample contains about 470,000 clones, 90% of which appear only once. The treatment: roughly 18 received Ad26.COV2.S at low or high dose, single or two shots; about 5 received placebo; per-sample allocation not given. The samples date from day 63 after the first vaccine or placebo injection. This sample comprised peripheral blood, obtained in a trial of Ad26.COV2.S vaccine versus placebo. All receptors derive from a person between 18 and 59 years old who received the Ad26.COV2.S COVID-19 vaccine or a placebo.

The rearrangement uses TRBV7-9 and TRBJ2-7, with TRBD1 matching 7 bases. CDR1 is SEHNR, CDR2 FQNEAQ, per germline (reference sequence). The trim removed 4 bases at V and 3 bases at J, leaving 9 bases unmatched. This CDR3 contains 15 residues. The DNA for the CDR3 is TGTGCCAGCAGCTCATCCGGACAGGAGATCTACGAGCAGTACTTC. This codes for CASSSSGQEIYEQYF.

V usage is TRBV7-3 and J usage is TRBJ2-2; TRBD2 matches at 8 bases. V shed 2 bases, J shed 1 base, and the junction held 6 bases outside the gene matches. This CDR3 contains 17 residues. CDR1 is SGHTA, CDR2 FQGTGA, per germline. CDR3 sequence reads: CASSLHGRAWNTGELFF. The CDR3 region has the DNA TGTGCCAGCAGCTTACACGGGAGGGCCTGGAACACCGGGGAGCTGTTTTTT.

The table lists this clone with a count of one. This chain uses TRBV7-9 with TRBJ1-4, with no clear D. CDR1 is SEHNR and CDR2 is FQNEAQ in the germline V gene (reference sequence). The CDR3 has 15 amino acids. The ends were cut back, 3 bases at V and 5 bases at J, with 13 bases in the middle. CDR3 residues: CASSFGQSRNEKLFF. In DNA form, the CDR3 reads TGTGCCAGCAGCTTTGGGCAGAGCCGGAATGAAAAACTGTTTTTT.

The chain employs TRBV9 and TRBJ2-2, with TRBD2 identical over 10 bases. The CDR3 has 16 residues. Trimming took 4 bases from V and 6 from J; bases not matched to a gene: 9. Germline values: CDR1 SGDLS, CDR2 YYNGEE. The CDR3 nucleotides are TGTGCCAGCAGCTCCCTAGCGGGAGACCCCCCCGGGGAGCTGTTTTTT. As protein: CASSSLAGDPPGELFF.

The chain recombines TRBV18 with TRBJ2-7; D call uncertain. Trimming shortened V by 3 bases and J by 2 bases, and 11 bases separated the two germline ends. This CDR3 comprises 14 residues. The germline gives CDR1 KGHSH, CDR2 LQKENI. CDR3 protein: CASSPVSTAYEQYF. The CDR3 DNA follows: TGTGCCAGCTCACCGGTCTCAACAGCCTACGAGCAGTACTTC.

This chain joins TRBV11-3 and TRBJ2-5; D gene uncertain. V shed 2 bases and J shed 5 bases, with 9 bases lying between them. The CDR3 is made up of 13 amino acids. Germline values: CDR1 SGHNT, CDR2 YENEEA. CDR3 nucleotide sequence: TGTGCCAGCAGCTTAACTGGTTTCGAGACCCAGTACTTC. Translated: CASSLTGFETQYF.

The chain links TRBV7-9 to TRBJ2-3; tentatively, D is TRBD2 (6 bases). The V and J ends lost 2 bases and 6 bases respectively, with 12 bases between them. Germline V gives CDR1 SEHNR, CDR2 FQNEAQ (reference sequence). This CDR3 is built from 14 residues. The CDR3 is CASSLLGGSDTQYF. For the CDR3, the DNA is TGTGCCAGCAGCTTATTGGGAGGTTCGGATACGCAGTATTTT.

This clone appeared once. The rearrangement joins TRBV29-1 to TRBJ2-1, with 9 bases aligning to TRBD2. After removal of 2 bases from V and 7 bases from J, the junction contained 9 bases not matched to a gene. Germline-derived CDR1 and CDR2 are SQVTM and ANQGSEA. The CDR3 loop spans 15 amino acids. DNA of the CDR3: TGCAGCGTTGAAATCGGACTAGCGAGGTCTAATGAGCAGTTCTTC. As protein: CSVEIGLARSNEQFF.

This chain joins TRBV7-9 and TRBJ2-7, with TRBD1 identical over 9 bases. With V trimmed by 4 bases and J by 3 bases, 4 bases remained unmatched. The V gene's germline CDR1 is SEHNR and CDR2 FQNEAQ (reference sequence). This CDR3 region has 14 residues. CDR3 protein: CASSYGQGIYEQYF. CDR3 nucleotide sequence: TGTGCCAGCAGCTACGGACAGGGGATCTACGAGCAGTACTTC.

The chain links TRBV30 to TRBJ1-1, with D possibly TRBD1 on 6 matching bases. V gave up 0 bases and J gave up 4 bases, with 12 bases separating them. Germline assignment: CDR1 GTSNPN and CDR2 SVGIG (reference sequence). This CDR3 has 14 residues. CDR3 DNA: TGTGCCTGGAGTGTATGGGGGCAAAGCACTGAAGCTTTCTTT. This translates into CAWSVWGQSTEAFF.

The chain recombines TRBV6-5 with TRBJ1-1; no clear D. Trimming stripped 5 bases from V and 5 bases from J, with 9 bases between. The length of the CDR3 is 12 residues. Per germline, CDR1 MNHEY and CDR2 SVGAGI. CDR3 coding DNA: TGTGCCAGCAGTCCCGGGAGTACTGAAGCTTTCTTT. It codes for CASSPGSTEAFF.

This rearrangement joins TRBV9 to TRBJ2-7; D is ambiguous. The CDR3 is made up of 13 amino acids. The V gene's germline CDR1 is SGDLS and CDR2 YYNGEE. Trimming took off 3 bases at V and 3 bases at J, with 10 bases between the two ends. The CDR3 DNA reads TGTGCCAGCAGCGAACACCCGCTCTACGAGCAGTACTTC. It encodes CASSEHPLYEQYF.

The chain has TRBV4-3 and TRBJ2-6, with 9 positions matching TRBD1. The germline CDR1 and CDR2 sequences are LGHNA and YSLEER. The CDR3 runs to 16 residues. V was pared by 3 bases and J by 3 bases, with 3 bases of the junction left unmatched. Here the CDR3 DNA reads TGCGCCAGCAGCCATGGGACAGGGAGTGGGGCCAACGTCCTGACTTTC. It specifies CASSHGTGSGANVLTF.

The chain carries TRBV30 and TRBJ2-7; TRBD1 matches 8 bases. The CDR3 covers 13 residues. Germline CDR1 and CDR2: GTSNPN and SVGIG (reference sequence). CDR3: CAVDGTGTYEQYF. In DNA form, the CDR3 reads TGTGCGGTAGACGGGACAGGTACCTACGAGCAGTACTTC.

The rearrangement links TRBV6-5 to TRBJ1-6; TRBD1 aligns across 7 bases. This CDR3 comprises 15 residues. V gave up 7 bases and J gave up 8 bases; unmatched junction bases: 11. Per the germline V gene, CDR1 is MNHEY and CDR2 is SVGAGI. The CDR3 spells CASKWAGTAYSPLHF. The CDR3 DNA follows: TGTGCCAGCAAGTGGGCCGGGACAGCTTATTCACCCCTCCACTTT.